This TCR beta chain was found in a study of cytomegalovirus exposure and HLA in healthy donors. V dropped 0 bases and J dropped 3 bases, with 9 bases sitting between them. The CDR3 runs to 15 residues. Germline CDR1 SGHNT, CDR2 YYREEE (reference sequence). Turning to this clone: Its antigen is unknown.

The primer mix had 60 Vbeta and 13 Jbeta primers. Profiled with immunoSEQ multiplex PCR; TCRdb holds only in-frame clones, not every one. The sample holds approximately 140,000 clones; around three quarters are singletons and the top ten take more than 2.5%. Study-wide points: Common viral pathogens (according to a later analysis) appeared linked to several of the most significant clusters. The classifier reportedly diagnosed cytomegalovirus status with high sensitivity and specificity.

Sample: PBMCs. The TCR was taken from a woman aged 60 to 75 in good health and CMV-seropositive. This sequence joins TRBV5-4 and TRBJ2-2; perhaps TRBD1 as D (6 bases). The CDR3 protein is CASSLGSGDTGELFF. The CDR3 nucleotides are TGTGCCAGCAGCTTGGGTTCAGGGGACACCGGGGAGCTGTTTTTT.